Below, one TCR beta chain is given with its context. Its antigen has not been determined. One base away there is no much larger clone; base qualities are not given. The data originate from a study of blood T cell repertoires in COVID-19 (dated by TCRdb to the early 2020s). With respect to the entire study: Samples covering the acute and convalescent phases of COVID-19 were provided by collaborators in the United States, Italy and Spain. The material from the prospective study consisted of cDNA or gDNA derived from T cells, B-cell-depleted T cells, or PBMCs. Nearly every sample came with metadata listing a de-identified subject ID, COVID-19 status, age in years and sex. Deeply sampled blood TCRbeta repertoires from subjects exposed to, actively infected with, or recovered from COVID-19 were included in the dataset. Samples were obtained from the ongoing ImmuneRACE study (first 160 participants) and from 1,254 subjects provided by 6 global collaborators. The repertoires were made available in a free public database intended to serve as a resource for research on the immune response to SARS-CoV-2. HLA class I and class II types, where available, came from metadata supplied by the sample provider rather than from assay-based typing. Paper-wide results and their limitations: The amount of clinical and demographic metadata varied by source and participant and was provided uncurated.

TCRbeta CDR3 regions were amplified from genomic DNA by means of the immunoSEQ Assay, a bias-controlled multiplex PCR. Turning to the authors' computational methods: Within the assay, amplification of reference gene primers was used to estimate how many nucleated cells each sample contained. To quantify the absolute abundance of each unique TCRbeta CDR3 rearrangement, sequence reads were collapsed and filtered. For each sample, productive Simpson clonality was calculated by taking the square root of Simpson's diversity index across productive rearrangements. TCRdb carries this immuneACCESS record with in-frame sequences only. Its versions omit some clonotypes, under half of them owing to an unresolved V gene in the studies checked, with the rest unexplained. That table supplies the V and J calls and clone size; D and trimming were determined from the DNA. The sample profile shows around 230,000 clones; 87% of them were found once. The leading ten clones occupy 10% of the sample.

Participants in the prospective study were aged roughly 18 to 90 years, lived in some 24 United States geographic areas, and enrolled through a virtual design. To assign participants to cohorts, the prospective study relied on clinical history that participants themselves reported in a screening survey and a study questionnaire. In the prospective study, whole blood, serum and a nasopharyngeal or oropharyngeal swab were collected from each participant by mobile phlebotomists. Over a roughly 2-month period, participants in the prospective study had the option of providing additional blood draws and questionnaires. Before DNA extraction, blood samples from the prospective study were shipped at room temperature or frozen. V is reduced by 3 bases and J by 0 bases, leaving a spacing of 8 bases between them. The CDR3 starts with the cysteine, ends with the phenylalanine, and has 15 residues. Only the CDR3 part of the read is kept: 45 bases, read in frame from the first base. From the germline V gene (reference sequence), CDR1 is SEHNR and CDR2 is FQNEAQ.

Sequencing input: PBMCs or T cells enriched from blood (not recorded which). The clonotype comes from a man aged 18 to 30 with acute COVID-19. The chain is assembled from TRBV7-9 and TRBJ1-4, with the identity of the D gene unclear. The nucleotides are TGTGCCAGCAGCTTCGAGGATGCAACTAATGAAAAACTGTTTTTT. Translated, it gives CASSFEDATNEKLFF.